This T cell receptor beta chain was found in a study of glioma-infiltrating T cells after dendritic cell vaccination. Study findings and constraints: The cohort had few patients with full blood and tumor sets. Estimated pretreatment TIL content predicted outcome after dendritic cell vaccination.

Sequenced by immunoSEQ multiplex PCR; TCRdb stores in-frame clones only, minus some. The data show fewer than 100,000 clones, about nine tenths seen once. J lost 4 bases, V lost 5 bases, and 10 bases had no gene match. The length of the CDR3 is 15 residues. Germline V gene lookup returns CDR1 MDHEN and CDR2 SYDVKM. Remarks on this clone: The antigen is unknown.

The sequences come from blood, collected before dendritic cell vaccination. This chain joins TRBV28 and TRBJ1-1, with 7 bases that match TRBD1. The receptor comes from a human donor with glioblastoma. The CDR3 DNA reads as TGTGCCAGCAGTGAGACGACAGGGCCCGGCACTGAAGCTTTCTTT. This codes for CASSETTGPGTEAFF.